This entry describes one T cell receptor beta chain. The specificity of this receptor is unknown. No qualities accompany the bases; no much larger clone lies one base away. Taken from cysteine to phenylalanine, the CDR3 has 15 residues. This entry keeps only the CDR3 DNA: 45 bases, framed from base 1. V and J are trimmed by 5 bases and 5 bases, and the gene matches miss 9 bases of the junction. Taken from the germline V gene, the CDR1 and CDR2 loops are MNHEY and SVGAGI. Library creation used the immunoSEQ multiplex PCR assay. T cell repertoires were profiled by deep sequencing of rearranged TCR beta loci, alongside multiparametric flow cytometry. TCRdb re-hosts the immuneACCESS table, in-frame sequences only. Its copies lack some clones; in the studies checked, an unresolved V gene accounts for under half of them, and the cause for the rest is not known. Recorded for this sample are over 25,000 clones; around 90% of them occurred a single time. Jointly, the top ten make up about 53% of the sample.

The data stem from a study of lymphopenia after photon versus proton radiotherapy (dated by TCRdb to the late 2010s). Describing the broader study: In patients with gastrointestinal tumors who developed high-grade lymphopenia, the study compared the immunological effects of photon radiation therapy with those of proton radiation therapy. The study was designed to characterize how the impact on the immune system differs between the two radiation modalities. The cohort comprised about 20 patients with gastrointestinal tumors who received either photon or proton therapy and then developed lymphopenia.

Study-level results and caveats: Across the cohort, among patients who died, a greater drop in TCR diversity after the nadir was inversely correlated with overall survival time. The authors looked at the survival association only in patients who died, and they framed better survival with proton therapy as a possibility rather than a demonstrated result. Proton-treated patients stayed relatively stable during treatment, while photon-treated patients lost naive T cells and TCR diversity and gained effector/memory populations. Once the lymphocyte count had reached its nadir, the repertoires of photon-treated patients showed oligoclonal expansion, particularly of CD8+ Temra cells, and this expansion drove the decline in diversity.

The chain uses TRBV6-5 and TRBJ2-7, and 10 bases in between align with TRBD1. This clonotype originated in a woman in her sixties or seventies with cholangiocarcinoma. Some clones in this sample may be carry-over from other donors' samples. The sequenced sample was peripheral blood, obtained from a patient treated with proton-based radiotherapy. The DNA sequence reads TGTGCCAGCAGTAGGGGGGACAGGGGTTTTAACGAGCAGTACTTC. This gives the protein CASSRGDRGFNEQYF.